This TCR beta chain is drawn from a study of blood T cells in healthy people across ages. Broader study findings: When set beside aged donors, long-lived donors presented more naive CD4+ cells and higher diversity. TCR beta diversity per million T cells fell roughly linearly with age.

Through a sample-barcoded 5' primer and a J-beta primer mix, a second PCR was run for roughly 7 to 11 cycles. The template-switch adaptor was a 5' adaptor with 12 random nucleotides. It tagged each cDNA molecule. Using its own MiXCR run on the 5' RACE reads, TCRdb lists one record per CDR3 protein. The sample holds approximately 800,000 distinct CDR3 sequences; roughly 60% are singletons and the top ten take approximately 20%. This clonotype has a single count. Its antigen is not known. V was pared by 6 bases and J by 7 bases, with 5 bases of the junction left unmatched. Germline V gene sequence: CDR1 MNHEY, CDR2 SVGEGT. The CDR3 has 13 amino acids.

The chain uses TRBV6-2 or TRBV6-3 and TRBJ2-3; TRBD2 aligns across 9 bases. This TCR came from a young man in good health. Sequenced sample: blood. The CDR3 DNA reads TGTGCCAGCAGGCCTAGCGGGGCGAATACGCAGTATTTT. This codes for CASRPSGANTQYF.